The 24 T cell receptor beta chains presented below share a single source sample, sequenced in a study of vaccination and CD4 T cells after COVID-19 (dated 2022 in TCRdb). The treatment or condition label of this sample denotes: approximately nine-day PBMC culture with coronavirus spike peptide pools or control peptides (ViraFEST assay). Preparation of the library involved PCR. Sequencing relied on an Illumina iSeq 100. DNA from cultured CD4+ T cells underwent TCR sequencing with the Oncomine TCR Beta short-read assay at the Johns Hopkins FTIC core. TCRdb itself trimmed the public reads at Q25 with fastp, ran MiXCR and retained productive beta chains. Rows are unified per CDR3 protein, each entry keeping the most common DNA and genes. This sample comprises about 10,000 distinct CDR3 sequences, under 55% of them detected only once. Around a third of the sample comes from the top ten. Their cognate antigens are unknown.

The material sequenced was CD4+ T cells from blood, cultured in vitro. The receptors originated from a human donor who had recovered from COVID-19.

The rearrangement joins TRBV5-1 to TRBJ1-2; 7 nucleotides match TRBD1. Trimming cost V 2 bases and J 5 bases; bases outside gene matches: 6. From germline, CDR1 is SGHRS and CDR2 YFSETQ. This CDR3 is 14 amino acids long. CDR3 coding DNA: TGCGCCAGCAGCTTCGGGGACAGAACGTATGGCTACACCTTC. Protein product: CASSFGDRTYGYTF.

This clonotype turned up a few times. This chain links TRBV25-1 with TRBJ2-7; possibly TRBD1 for D (5 bases). The CDR3 runs 15 residues. Looked up from germline, CDR1 is MGHDK and CDR2 is SYGVNS. V dropped 3 bases and J dropped 0 bases, with 12 bases sitting between them. CDR3 bases: TGTGCCAGCAGTGAGGACCGCACAGGCTCCTACGAGCAGTACTTC. It codes for CASSEDRTGSYEQYF.

The sample holds a few counts of this clonotype. The V gene is TRBV19, the J gene TRBJ1-2; D gene unclear. Germline values: CDR1 LNHDA, CDR2 SQIVND (reference sequence). This CDR3 has 16 residues. V lost 5 bases and J 0 bases, leaving 16 bases between the germline ends. The CDR3 DNA reads as TGTGCCAGTAGTTCGATAGGTTACCCCTCTAACTATGGCTACACCTTC. This sequence encodes CASSSIGYPSNYGYTF.

The chain is built from TRBV6-1 and TRBJ1-1, with 7 bases aligning to TRBD1. The V segment lost 7 bases and the J segment 0 bases; nucleotides outside the gene matches: 11. This CDR3 spans 16 amino acids. The germline V gene encodes CDR1 MNHNS and CDR2 SASEGT. The CDR3 protein is CASNPLTGTLNTEAFF. The DNA for the CDR3 is TGTGCCAGCAACCCTTTGACAGGGACACTGAACACTGAAGCTTTCTTT.

This rearrangement joins TRBV6-1 to TRBJ2-3, with 12 positions matching TRBD2. V was clipped by 4 bases and J by 1 base; unmatched bases: 6. The CDR3 totals 17 residues. Germline-derived CDR1 and CDR2 are MNHNS and SASEGT. The CDR3 sequence is CASSVGRTSGGTDTQYF. Here the CDR3 DNA reads TGTGCCAGCAGTGTCGGGAGGACTAGCGGGGGCACAGATACGCAGTATTTT.

The chain employs TRBV6-1 and TRBJ1-2; D call uncertain. The CDR3 loop spans 14 amino acids. The germline gives CDR1 MNHNS, CDR2 SASEGT. V shed 6 bases and J shed 4 bases, with 15 bases lying between them. CDR3 in amino acids: CASRGQDLSYGYTF. CDR3 bases: TGTGCCAGCAGAGGCCAAGACTTATCCTATGGCTACACCTTC.

The chain carries TRBV2 and TRBJ2-7; a possible D gene is TRBD1 (5 bases). Germline CDR1 and CDR2: SNHLY and FYNNEI. V lost 7 bases, J lost 5 bases, and 15 bases lay in between. The CDR3 spans 13 residues. CDR3 protein: CASKISPGHEQYF. In DNA form, the CDR3 reads TGTGCCAGCAAGATAAGCCCAGGGCACGAGCAGTACTTC.

A few counts support this clonotype. CDR3 sequence: CASSFSEVMVYNSPLHF. The CDR3 DNA reads TGTGCCAGCAGCTTTTCTGAGGTCATGGTTTATAATTCACCCCTCCACTTT. The chain links TRBV11-3 to TRBJ1-6; D is ambiguous. V lost 3 bases and J lost 4, with 16 bases in between. The CDR3 totals 17 residues. Germline-derived CDR1 and CDR2 are SGHNT and YENEEA. The whole variable domain, filled in from reference TRBV11-3 and TRBJ1-6, reads EAGVVQSPRYKIIEKKQPVAFWCNPISGHNTLYWYLQNLGQGPELLIRYENEEAVDDSQLPKDRFSAERLKGVDSTLKIQPAELGDSAVYLCASSFSEVMVYNSPLHFGNGTRLTVT.

This clonotype has more than one count but fewer than ten. V is TRBV20-1 and J is TRBJ1-6, with D possibly TRBD1 on 5 matching bases. The CDR3 has 15 amino acids. Germline CDR1 DFQATT, CDR2 SNEGSKA (reference sequence). The ends were cut back, 5 bases at V and 7 bases at J, with 18 bases in the middle. The CDR3 DNA sequence: TGCAGTGCTGCCCCAAGTCGGGGGGACAATTCACCCCTCCACTTT. This encodes CSAAPSRGDNSPLHF.

The count of this clonotype is one. CDR3 amino acids: CSATAIAGARGEQYF. CDR3 sequence (DNA): TGCAGTGCTACTGCAATAGCGGGGGCACGCGGAGAGCAGTACTTC. The V gene is TRBV20-1, the J gene TRBJ2-7, with 9 bases matching TRBD2. The CDR3 consists of 15 residues. Trimming cost V 4 bases and J 7 bases; bases outside gene matches: 14. Germline values: CDR1 DFQATT, CDR2 SNEGSKA (reference sequence).

The chain has TRBV5-4 and TRBJ1-1, with 7 bases that match TRBD1. This CDR3 spans 13 amino acids. CDR1 SGHNT and CDR2 YYREEE come from the germline V gene (reference sequence). Losses at the gene ends were 4 bases for V and 2 bases for J; bases not matched to a gene: 2. The CDR3: CASSRTGNTEAFF. CDR3 nucleotides: TGTGCCAGCAGCAGGACAGGAAACACTGAAGCTTTCTTT. The full variable domain, completed using reference TRBV5-4 and TRBJ1-1, is ETGVTQSPTHLIKTRGQQVTLRCSSQSGHNTVSWYQQALGQGPQFIFQYYREEENGRGNFPPRFSGLQFPNYSSELNVNALELDDSALYLCASSRTGNTEAFFGQGTRLTVV.

This clonotype was counted a few times. The CDR3 loop is CSAKTSGGHPHSYNEQFF. CDR3 DNA sequence: TGCAGTGCTAAGACTAGCGGGGGGCACCCACACTCCTACAATGAGCAGTTCTTC. The J gene is TRBJ2-1, the V gene TRBV20-1, with 13 bases lining up with TRBD2. Germline CDR1 reads DFQATT; CDR2 reads SNEGSKA (reference sequence). The CDR3 loop spans 18 amino acids. Trimming removed 4 bases from V and 0 bases from J; junction bases left unmatched: 9.

The chain carries TRBV5-4 and TRBJ1-2; no clear D gene. Germline assignment: CDR1 SGHNT and CDR2 YYREEE (reference sequence). The V gene lost 4 bases and the J gene lost 8 bases, with 15 bases spanning the gap. The CDR3 consists of 13 residues. The CDR3 here is CASSTDGALGYTF. CDR3 sequence (DNA): TGTGCCAGCAGCACGGACGGTGCTTTGGGCTACACCTTC.

The genes are TRBV18 and TRBJ1-1; 10 nucleotides agree with TRBD1. The CDR3 length is 16 residues. CDR1 is KGHSH and CDR2 is LQKENI in the germline V gene. With V trimmed by 3 bases and J by 6 bases, 10 bases remained unmatched. The CDR3 DNA follows: TGTGCCAGCTCACCTCGGGACAGGGGTAGGGGATCTGAAGCTTTCTTT. Translated, it gives CASSPRDRGRGSEAFF.

The rearrangement uses TRBV7-2 and TRBJ2-2; TRBD1 is a possible D gene (6 bases). CDR3 length equals 16 residues. Trimming took 2 bases from V and 3 from J, leaving 13 bases between them. The germline gives CDR1 SGHTA, CDR2 FQGNSA. DNA of the CDR3: TGTGCCAGCAGCTTAAGGGGGACCCTATACACCGGGGAGCTGTTTTTT. Protein product: CASSLRGTLYTGELFF.

The chain has TRBV3-1 and TRBJ1-2, with no clear D. This CDR3 is built from 12 residues. CDR1 is LGHDT and CDR2 is YNNKEL in the germline V gene (reference sequence). With 4 bases removed from V and 3 bases from J, the gap between germline ends came to 6 bases. The CDR3 nucleotides read TGTGCCAGCAGCCCTGGGGACTATGGCTACACCTTC. It translates to CASSPGDYGYTF.

The chain links TRBV20-1 to TRBJ2-1; D gene unclear. The CDR3 is made up of 11 amino acids. Deletions cut 0 bases from V and 9 bases from J, with 6 bases between. Germline values: CDR1 DFQATT, CDR2 SNEGSKA (reference sequence). This CDR3 reads CSARDWPEQFF. In nucleotides, the CDR3 is TGCAGTGCTAGAGATTGGCCTGAGCAGTTCTTC.

The genes are TRBV12-3 or TRBV12-4 and TRBJ1-1; D possibly corresponds to TRBD1 (5 bases). The CDR3 extends over 13 amino acids. V lost 3 bases to trimming and J lost 4 bases, with 9 bases between them. The CDR3 DNA reads TGTGCCAGCAGTTTGGGGGGACTCACTGAAGCTTTCTTT. This translates into CASSLGGLTEAFF.

This clonotype turned up a few times. The chain joins TRBV2 to TRBJ2-1; D unclear. This CDR3 comprises 14 residues. Germline CDR1 and CDR2: SNHLY and FYNNEI. V lost 6 bases, J lost 4 bases, and 13 bases lay in between. CDR3 nucleotides: TGTGCCAGCAGAGGTTTGGCGAGTTACAATGAGCAGTTCTTC. It encodes CASRGLASYNEQFF.

In its sample, this clonotype was seen a few times. V and J are TRBV28 and TRBJ2-3; 12 bases agree with TRBD2. There are 18 residues in the CDR3. With 5 bases clipped from V and 3 bases from J, the junction kept 12 bases outside the gene matches. CDR1 MDHEN and CDR2 SYDVKM come from the germline V gene. This CDR3 is CASSLGLAGGLRTDTQYF. CDR3 coding DNA: TGTGCCAGCAGTCTGGGGCTAGCGGGGGGGCTAAGAACAGATACGCAGTATTTT.

The V gene is TRBV20-1, the J gene TRBJ1-1; 7 nucleotides line up with TRBD1. CDR1 is DFQATT, CDR2 SNEGSKA, per germline (reference sequence). This CDR3 spans 14 amino acids. V lost 2 bases to trimming and J lost 3 bases; unmatched junction nucleotides: 6. The CDR3 DNA sequence: TGCAGTGCTAGACCCCAGGGGGGGTACACTGAAGCTTTCTTT. Translating it yields CSARPQGGYTEAFF.

The V and J genes are TRBV11-3 and TRBJ2-5; D possibly corresponds to TRBD1 (7 bases). The V end was cut by 8 bases, the J end by 7 bases, with 17 bases between. There are 13 residues in the CDR3. CDR1 is SGHNT and CDR2 is YENEEA in the germline V gene. Written as DNA, the CDR3 is TGTGCCAGCTGCAATGGAGGGGGCGTGACCCAGTACTTC. Translation: CASCNGGGVTQYF. Full variable domain (missing parts from reference TRBV11-3 and TRBJ2-5): EAGVVQSPRYKIIEKKQPVAFWCNPISGHNTLYWYLQNLGQGPELLIRYENEEAVDDSQLPKDRFSAERLKGVDSTLKIQPAELGDSAVYLCASCNGGGVTQYFGPGTRLLVL.

V is TRBV5-1 and J is TRBJ1-1; the D gene is possibly TRBD1 (5 bases). The CDR3 is 14 amino acids. V was shortened by 0 bases and J by 0 bases, with 6 bases between the two germline ends. Germline CDR1 is SGHRS and CDR2 is YFSETQ. CDR3 protein: CASSLGGVNTEAFF. In nucleotides, the CDR3 is TGCGCCAGCAGCTTGGGAGGGGTGAACACTGAAGCTTTCTTT.

The table lists this clonotype with a few counts. The rearrangement links TRBV12-3 or TRBV12-4 to TRBJ1-2; D uncertain. This CDR3 region has 12 residues. Trimming shortened V by 10 bases and J by 4 bases, and 13 bases separated the two germline ends. CDR3 loop: CAISPLLYGYTF. CDR3 DNA sequence: TGTGCCATCAGCCCCCTTCTCTATGGCTACACCTTC.